A single sample is the source of the 27 T cell receptor beta chains below, sequenced in a study of neoadjuvant anti-PD-1 for oral cavity cancer. Profiled with immunoSEQ multiplex PCR; TCRdb holds only in-frame clones, not every one. The data contain 9,500 to 12,000 clones, around 52% of them singletons. The source was tumor tissue, collected before nivolumab (anti-PD-1) treatment. All receptors derive from a person between 40 and 85 years old with oral cavity squamous cell carcinoma.

The V call is TRBV30, the J call TRBJ1-2, with D possibly matching TRBD1 (6 bases). The CDR3 runs to 16 residues. The V gene lost 4 bases and the J gene lost 2 bases, with 20 bases spanning the gap. CDR1 is GTSNPN, CDR2 SVGIG, per germline (reference sequence). In DNA, the CDR3 is TGTGCCTGGAAGGAGCCGGGGGGCAGGGCCAACTATGGCTACACCTTC. Protein sequence: CAWKEPGGRANYGYTF.

This clone showed up just a few times. The chain links TRBV10-3 to TRBJ2-7, with D unclear. Germline CDR1 and CDR2: ENHRY and SYGVKD. This CDR3 has 15 amino acids. The V end lost 6 bases, the J end lost 0 bases, and 15 bases lay between the germline ends. CDR3 bases: TGTGCCATCAGGAAGGCGCCACCGAGCTCCTACGAGCAGTACTTC. Translating gives CAIRKAPPSSYEQYF.

This clone came up once. The rearrangement uses TRBV10-3 and TRBJ1-2; TRBD1 matches 9 bases. Germline CDR1 reads ENHRY; CDR2 reads SYGVKD. V gave up 5 bases and J gave up 6 bases; unmatched junction bases: 28. The CDR3 contains 21 residues. DNA of the CDR3: TGTGCCATCAGTCCGCGCCGTTTCGACCGGGTAGGGACAGGGCCTGAAGATGGCTACACCTTC. Its protein product is CAISPRRFDRVGTGPEDGYTF.

The genes are TRBV10-2 and TRBJ1-1; D perhaps matches TRBD1 (5 bases). V lost 2 bases and J lost 1, with 8 bases in between. Germline assignment: CDR1 WSHSY and CDR2 SAAADI. The CDR3 runs 14 residues. The CDR3, as DNA: TGCGCCAGCAGTGAGCTTGGGGCGAACACTGAAGCTTTCTTT. Protein sequence: CASSELGANTEAFF.

This clone was detected once. J is TRBJ2-3 and V is TRBV4-1; 11 nucleotides match TRBD2. Germline V gene data show CDR1 as MGHRA and CDR2 as YSYEKL. This CDR3 has 16 amino acids. The V segment lost 4 bases and the J segment 3 bases; nucleotides outside the gene matches: 6. The CDR3 loop reads CASSPLAGGPTDTQYF. Here the CDR3 DNA reads TGCGCCAGCAGCCCCTTAGCGGGGGGGCCGACAGATACGCAGTATTTT.

The V call is TRBV7-2, the J call TRBJ1-1, with D possibly being TRBD1 (6 bases). The length of the CDR3 is 15 residues. The V gene lost 1 base and the J gene lost 0 bases, with 9 bases spanning the gap. The germline V gene has CDR1 SGHTA and CDR2 FQGNSA. This CDR3 reads CASSLEGDMNTEAFF. CDR3 DNA sequence: TGTGCCAGCAGCTTAGAAGGGGACATGAACACTGAAGCTTTCTTT.

This clone came up a few times. V and J are TRBV7-8 and TRBJ2-7; D remains unclear. The CDR3 covers 15 residues. V was clipped by 4 bases and J by 3 bases, with 16 bases between them. Germline V gives CDR1 SGHVS, CDR2 FQNEAQ. The CDR3 DNA reads TGTGCCAGCAGCTCGAATCAAGGACGTGGCTACGAGCAGTACTTC. Translated: CASSSNQGRGYEQYF. The full variable domain, completed using reference TRBV7-8 and TRBJ2-7, is GAGVSQSPRYKVAKRGQDVALRCDPISGHVSLFWYQQALGQGPEFLTYFQNEAQLDKSGLPSDRFFAERPEGSVSTLKIQRTQQEDSAVYLCASSSNQGRGYEQYFGPGTRLTVT.

The chain is built from TRBV19 and TRBJ2-2; D may match TRBD1 or TRBD2 (5 bases each). Germline lookup yields CDR1 LNHDA and CDR2 SQIVND (reference sequence). The germline V and J ends were trimmed by 6 bases and 5 bases, with 13 bases remaining between them. This CDR3 is 14 amino acids long. The CDR3 protein is CASRWGSRTGELFF. CDR3 sequence (DNA): TGTGCCAGTAGGTGGGGGTCGCGGACCGGGGAGCTGTTTTTT. Using reference TRBV19 and TRBJ2-2 for the parts outside the CDR3, the full variable domain is DGGITQSPKYLFRKEGQNVTLSCEQNLNHDAMYWYRQDPGQGLRLIYYSQIVNDFQKGDIAEGYSVSREKKESFPLTVTSAQKNPTAFYLCASRWGSRTGELFFGEGSRLTVL.

This chain connects TRBV4-3 to TRBJ1-2, with D possibly TRBD1 on 5 matching bases. Germline V lookup: CDR1 LGHNA, CDR2 YSLEER. The CDR3 spans 15 residues. Deletions cut 4 bases from V and 8 bases from J, with 20 bases between. The CDR3 nucleotides are TGCGCCAGCAGCCCCCCTTTGGGAGGGGTCCACGGCTACACCTTC. It encodes CASSPPLGGVHGYTF.

This clone turned up a few times. The V call is TRBV6-1, the J call TRBJ1-1; tentative D call: TRBD1 (5 bases). Trimming left V 4 bases short and J 8 bases short, with 14 bases between. The CDR3 has 13 amino acids. Per the germline V gene, CDR1 is MNHNS and CDR2 is SASEGT. In DNA form, the CDR3 reads TGTGCCAGCAGTGCGAAGGGGACGGAGGAAGCTTTCTTT. It yields the protein CASSAKGTEEAFF.

The chain employs TRBV4-3 and TRBJ2-6; D ambiguous. This CDR3 contains 15 residues. The germline CDR1 and CDR2 sequences are LGHNA and YSLEER. Trimming stripped 1 base from V and 3 bases from J, with 7 bases between. CDR3: CASSQGIDGANVLTF. The DNA for the CDR3 is TGCGCCAGCAGCCAAGGTATCGATGGGGCCAACGTCCTGACTTTC.

This chain joins TRBV6-5 and TRBJ1-1, with TRBD1 as a possible D gene (5 bases). The CDR3 totals 13 residues. From germline, CDR1 is MNHEY and CDR2 SVGAGI. Trimming left V 0 bases short and J 7 bases short, with 9 bases between. The CDR3 DNA is TGTGCCAGCAGTTACTCGGGGGAAGATGAAGCTTTCTTT. Translated: CASSYSGEDEAFF.

V usage is TRBV6-6 and J usage is TRBJ1-6; 11 bases match TRBD1. Per germline, CDR1 MNHNY and CDR2 SVGAGI (reference sequence). The CDR3 is 14 residues long. J was trimmed by 9 bases and V by 6 bases; bases with no gene match: 4. CDR3 nucleotide sequence: TGTGCCAGCAGCCGGGACAGGGGGAGTTCACCCCTCCACTTT. As protein: CASSRDRGSSPLHF.

The V call is TRBV7-9, the J call TRBJ1-2; D is possibly TRBD1 (6 bases). The V gene's germline CDR1 is SEHNR and CDR2 FQNEAQ (reference sequence). This CDR3 has 13 amino acids. Trimming took 4 bases from V and 8 from J, leaving 14 bases between them. DNA for the CDR3: TGTGCCAGCAGCTCCGGACAGTCCCGGGGCTACACCTTC. It encodes CASSSGQSRGYTF.

The chain employs TRBV6-1 and TRBJ2-5, with TRBD2 as a possible D gene (5 bases). The V gene's germline CDR1 is MNHNS and CDR2 SASEGT. This CDR3 is built from 16 residues. Trimming removed 0 bases at V and 5 bases at J, with 16 bases between. The CDR3 nucleotides are TGTGCCAGCAGTGAAGCCGCAGGTGCCTCGGGGGAGACCCAGTACTTC. Protein: CASSEAAGASGETQYF.

This clone is categorized as medium-sized. The chain combines TRBV28 with TRBJ1-4, with 9 bases that match TRBD1. The CDR3 runs 14 residues. CDR1 and CDR2 from the germline V gene are MDHEN and SYDVKM. With V trimmed by 5 bases and J by 8 bases, 6 bases remained unmatched. DNA of the CDR3: TGTGCCAGCAGTGAACAGGGGGCACAAGAAAAACTGTTTTTT. It translates to CASSEQGAQEKLFF.

The V call is TRBV7-2, the J call TRBJ2-1, with D possibly TRBD2 on 6 matching bases. The CDR3 has 16 residues. Germline V gene lookup returns CDR1 SGHTA and CDR2 FQGNSA. Between the trimmed V and J ends, which lost 0 bases and 4 bases, there was a span of 13 bases. The CDR3 spells CASSLASSVGYNEQFF. CDR3 nucleotide sequence: TGTGCCAGCAGCTTAGCTTCTAGCGTAGGATACAATGAGCAGTTCTTC.

The V call is TRBV5-1, the J call TRBJ2-1; 8 bases align to TRBD2. The junction had 9 bases not matched to a gene; V was cut back by 0 bases and J by 7 bases. Germline V gene data show CDR1 as SGHRS and CDR2 as YFSETQ. The CDR3 extends over 16 amino acids. The DNA of the CDR3 is TGCGCCAGCAGCTTGGGGGGGACTAGAGTGGGTAATGAGCAGTTCTTC. Translating it yields CASSLGGTRVGNEQFF.

This clone has just a few counts. In DNA form, the CDR3 reads TGTGCCTGGAGTGTACCGAATCAGCCCCAGCATTTT. Translation gives CAWSVPNQPQHF. The rearrangement links TRBV30 to TRBJ1-5; D gene unclear. Between the trimmed V and J ends, which lost 0 bases and 4 bases, there was a span of 4 bases. CDR3 length: 12 residues. Looked up from germline, CDR1 is GTSNPN and CDR2 is SVGIG (reference sequence).

The chain's CDR3 is CASSQTGGSGSPLHF. CDR3 DNA: TGTGCCAGCAGTCAGACAGGGGGTAGCGGTTCACCCCTCCACTTT. The genes are TRBV25-1 and TRBJ1-6, with TRBD1 matching over 9 bases. The CDR3 is made up of 15 amino acids. The germline CDR1 and CDR2 sequences are MGHDK and SYGVNS. J gave up 9 bases and V 5 bases, and 8 bases lay outside the gene matches. The full variable domain, its missing parts supplied by reference TRBV25-1 and TRBJ1-6, is EADIYQTPRYLVIGTGKKITLECSQTMGHDKMYWYQQDPGMELHLIHYSYGVNSTEKGDLSSESTVSRIRTEHFPLTLESARPSHTSQYLCASSQTGGSGSPLHFGNGTRLTVT.

This clone was detected only a few times. The rearrangement uses TRBV7-8 and TRBJ2-7; TRBD2 matches at 8 bases. This CDR3 spans 16 amino acids. Germline V gene sequence: CDR1 SGHVS, CDR2 FQNEAQ. With 2 bases clipped from V and 3 bases from J, the junction kept 9 bases outside the gene matches. The CDR3 sequence: CASSLLARGANYEQYF. The CDR3 nucleotides read TGTGCCAGCAGCTTACTCGCGCGGGGGGCCAACTACGAGCAGTACTTC.

The J gene is TRBJ2-7, the V gene TRBV6-6; 10 bases fit TRBD2. Germline CDR1 and CDR2: MNHNY and SVGAGI (reference sequence). Germline trimming cut 7 bases from V and 4 bases from J; bases unmatched to any gene: 10. This CDR3 has 15 residues. In DNA form, the CDR3 reads TGTGCCAGCACGTGGGAGCGGGGGGGCGTTTACGAGCAGTACTTC. Translation gives CASTWERGGVYEQYF.

The V call is TRBV7-9, the J call TRBJ2-1; D is unresolved. The CDR3 contains 16 residues. Germline V gene data show CDR1 as SEHNR and CDR2 as FQNEAQ (reference sequence). V dropped 4 bases and J dropped 3 bases, with 16 bases sitting between them. DNA for the CDR3: TGTGCCAGCAGCTCCCCGGAGATTAGCCACTACAATGAGCAGTTCTTC. This translates into CASSSPEISHYNEQFF.

The J gene is TRBJ1-1, the V gene TRBV15, with D hard to call. Trimming shortened V by 0 bases and J by 1 base, and 9 bases separated the two germline ends. In germline, CDR1 is LNHNV, CDR2 YYDKDF (reference sequence). The CDR3 loop spans 15 amino acids. CDR3 residues: CATSRDYTANTEAFF. In nucleotides, the CDR3 is TGTGCCACCAGCAGAGATTACACGGCGAACACTGAAGCTTTCTTT.

This clone was seen once. The chain employs TRBV7-3 and TRBJ2-3; D might be TRBD2 (5 bases). The V end lost 1 base, the J end lost 0 bases, and 14 bases lay between the germline ends. This CDR3 contains 17 residues. CDR1 is SGHTA and CDR2 is FQGTGA in the germline V gene. CDR3 nucleotide sequence: TGTGCCAGCAGCTTAAGGCCGACTATTACTAGCACAGATACGCAGTATTTT. It yields the protein CASSLRPTITSTDTQYF. Variable domain in full (rest from reference TRBV7-3 and TRBJ2-3): GAGVSQTPSNKVTEKGKYVELRCDPISGHTALYWYRQSLGQGPEFLIYFQGTGAADDSGLPNDRFFAVRPEGSVSTLKIQRTERGDSAVYLCASSLRPTITSTDTQYFGPGTRLTVL.

This chain joins TRBV19 and TRBJ2-1; 9 positions match TRBD2. Per germline, CDR1 LNHDA and CDR2 SQIVND (reference sequence). V lost 5 bases and J lost 12; bases outside the gene matches: 11. The CDR3 has 14 residues. Written as DNA, the CDR3 is TGTGCCAGTAGTTTTGGCGGGGGGGCCGATCGGCAGTTCTTC. This codes for CASSFGGGADRQFF.

The chain has TRBV11-2 and TRBJ1-1; unclear D gene. Germline-derived CDR1 and CDR2 are SGHAT and FQNNGV. The V end was cut by 2 bases, the J end by 11 bases, with 18 bases between. The CDR3 is made up of 14 amino acids. Here the CDR3 DNA reads TGTGCCAGCAGCTTACGTAACGACGGCCGACGGGCTTTCTTT. As protein: CASSLRNDGRRAFF. Together with reference TRBV11-2 and TRBJ1-1, the CDR3 gives the full variable domain: EAGVAQSPRYKIIEKRQSVAFWCNPISGHATLYWYQQILGQGPKLLIQFQNNGVVDDSQLPKDRFSAERLKGVDSTLKIQPAKLEDSAVYLCASSLRNDGRRAFFGQGTRLTVV.